The 14 T cell receptor beta chains below come from one sample, sequenced in a study of PD-1 blockade in mismatch repair-deficient tumors. The table came from immunoSEQ multiplex PCR; TCRdb's copy has only in-frame clones and leaves some out. This table holds about 67,000 clones, approximately 82% found once. Material: peripheral blood, obtained 2 weeks after starting pembrolizumab. The receptors derive from an adult with mismatch repair-deficient cancer.

This chain links TRBV29-1 with TRBJ2-5; 7 bases agree with TRBD1. The CDR3 sequence is 14 residues long. V was clipped by 8 bases and J by 2 bases; unmatched bases: 11. Germline CDR1 is SQVTM and CDR2 is ANQGSEA. CDR3 loop: CSSVPQGRQETQYF. The DNA of the CDR3 is TGCAGCTCAGTCCCACAGGGGAGACAAGAGACCCAGTACTTC. Full variable domain (remainder filled in from reference TRBV29-1 and TRBJ2-5): SAVISQKPSRDICQRGTSLTIQCQVDSQVTMMFWYRQQPGQSLTLIATANQGSEATYESGFVIDKFPISRPNLTFSTLTVSNMSPEDSSIYLCSSVPQGRQETQYFGPGTRLLVL.

The J gene is TRBJ2-5, the V gene TRBV14, with a weak D call TRBD2 (6 bases). The CDR3 spans 15 residues. The V end was cut by 1 base, the J end by 0 bases, with 9 bases between. Per the germline V gene, CDR1 is SGHDN and CDR2 is FVKESK. CDR3 residues: CASSQGAGNQETQYF. As DNA, the CDR3 is TGTGCCAGCAGCCAAGGAGCGGGTAACCAAGAGACCCAGTACTTC.

This clone was seen only a few times. The chain has TRBV5-1 and TRBJ2-3; D unclear. The CDR3 is 12 amino acids. In germline, CDR1 is SGHRS, CDR2 YFSETQ. V was shortened by 3 bases and J by 4 bases, with 6 bases between the two germline ends. This chain's CDR3 is CASSSRPDTQYF. CDR3 DNA sequence: TGCGCCAGCAGCTCTCGTCCAGATACGCAGTATTTT. Based on the CDR3 plus reference TRBV5-1 and TRBJ2-3, the full variable domain is KAGVTQTPRYLIKTRGQQVTLSCSPISGHRSVSWYQQTPGQGLQFLFEYFSETQRNKGNFPGRFSGRQFSNSRSEMNVSTLELGDSALYLCASSSRPDTQYFGPGTRLTVL.

CDR3 residues: CASSQGAQGSVETQYF. The CDR3 coding sequence is TGCGCCAGCAGCCAAGGGGCGCAGGGTAGTGTGGAGACCCAGTACTTC. The chain couples TRBV4-1 to TRBJ2-5, with D possibly being TRBD1 (5 bases). Trimming pared 1 base from V and 5 bases from J, leaving 17 bases between. CDR3 length: 16 residues. Germline-derived CDR1 and CDR2 are MGHRA and YSYEKL.

The chain employs TRBV11-3 and TRBJ2-3; 8 bases match TRBD2. Trimming removed 3 bases from V and 2 bases from J; junction bases left unmatched: 13. Germline values: CDR1 SGHNT, CDR2 YENEEA. This CDR3 contains 18 residues. The CDR3 loop reads CASSFFPFSGTFTDTQYF. As DNA, the CDR3 is TGTGCCAGCAGCTTTTTCCCCTTTAGCGGGACGTTCACAGATACGCAGTATTTT.

The CDR3 spells CASSYGGHTGELFF. The CDR3 DNA follows: TGTGCCAGCAGTTACGGGGGCCACACCGGGGAGCTGTTTTTT. J is TRBJ2-2 and V is TRBV6-5; D may be TRBD1 (6 bases). Germline lookup yields CDR1 MNHEY and CDR2 SVGAGI. The CDR3 loop spans 14 amino acids. Trimming cost V 2 bases and J 3 bases, with 7 bases left between them.

This chain links TRBV6-4 with TRBJ2-1; 14 nucleotides agree with TRBD2. Germline V gene lookup returns CDR1 MRHNA and CDR2 SNTAGT. This CDR3 contains 16 residues. V dropped 5 bases and J dropped 7; count of bases not matched to a gene: 7. In DNA form, the CDR3 reads TGTGCCAGCAGTTCCCTCGGGACTAGCGGGAGTAATGAGCAGTTCTTC. It codes for CASSSLGTSGSNEQFF.

The V gene is TRBV7-9, the J gene TRBJ2-1, with 11 bases lining up with TRBD2. Germline CDR1 is SEHNR and CDR2 is FQNEAQ (reference sequence). This CDR3 contains 17 residues. Trimming removed 4 bases from V and 0 bases from J; junction bases left unmatched: 5. CDR3 sequence (DNA): TGTGCCAGCAGCTACCCTAGCGGGGGGAGCTCCTACAATGAGCAGTTCTTC. Amino acid sequence: CASSYPSGGSSYNEQFF.

CDR3 loop: CASSVGGLAGVEQYF. In DNA, the CDR3 is TGTGCCAGCAGCGTAGGGGGACTAGCGGGTGTGGAGCAGTACTTC. The chain couples TRBV9 to TRBJ2-7, with 12 bases lining up with TRBD2. CDR1 SGDLS and CDR2 YYNGEE come from the germline V gene. The J segment lost 7 bases and the V segment lost 0 bases, leaving 5 bases of the junction unmatched. This CDR3 contains 15 residues.

Only a few counts were recorded for this clone. The chain uses TRBV6-1 and TRBJ2-7; the D gene is possibly TRBD2 (6 bases). The CDR3 has 13 residues. Trimming stripped 3 bases from V and 7 bases from J, with 13 bases between. Germline values: CDR1 MNHNS, CDR2 SASEGT. CDR3 amino acids: CASSEEGVNEQYF. The CDR3 DNA sequence: TGTGCCAGCAGTGAGGAGGGCGTAAATGAGCAGTACTTC.

This chain joins TRBV7-3 and TRBJ2-2; no definite D call. The germline gives CDR1 SGHTA, CDR2 FQGTGA. With 2 bases removed from V and 0 bases from J, the gap between germline ends came to 16 bases. The CDR3 runs 18 residues. In DNA form, the CDR3 reads TGTGCCAGCAGCTTACGGCCATTAGGACCGACGAACACCGGGGAGCTGTTTTTT. Amino acids: CASSLRPLGPTNTGELFF.

The CDR3 DNA sequence: TGCAGCGTTGAGGGTGGACAGGGCCTAGCCAAAAACATTCAGTACTTC. Its protein is CSVEGGQGLAKNIQYF. The V call is TRBV29-1, the J call TRBJ2-4; 8 bases are shared with TRBD1. CDR3 length: 16 amino acids. Germline V gives CDR1 SQVTM, CDR2 ANQGSEA. V shed 3 bases, J shed 0 bases, and the junction held 7 bases outside the gene matches.

This sequence joins TRBV6-5 and TRBJ2-7; 7 bases are a match to TRBD1. CDR1 is MNHEY and CDR2 is SVGAGI in the germline V gene. The CDR3 is 15 amino acids. Trimming at V came to 2 bases and at J to 2 bases, leaving 6 bases not matched to a gene. The CDR3 here is CASSYGRTGAYEQYF. The CDR3 DNA sequence: TGTGCCAGCAGTTACGGCCGGACAGGCGCCTACGAGCAGTACTTC.

Of note for this clone: This same CDR3 is encoded by further DNA sequences in the sample. The rearrangement uses TRBV6-1 and TRBJ2-5; the D gene is possibly TRBD2 (5 bases). The V end was cut by 8 bases, the J end by 3 bases, with 13 bases between. This CDR3 comprises 13 residues. CDR1 is MNHNS and CDR2 is SASEGT in the germline V gene. The CDR3: CASVRGSEETQYF. The CDR3 DNA is TGTGCCAGCGTTCGAGGGTCGGAAGAGACCCAGTACTTC.